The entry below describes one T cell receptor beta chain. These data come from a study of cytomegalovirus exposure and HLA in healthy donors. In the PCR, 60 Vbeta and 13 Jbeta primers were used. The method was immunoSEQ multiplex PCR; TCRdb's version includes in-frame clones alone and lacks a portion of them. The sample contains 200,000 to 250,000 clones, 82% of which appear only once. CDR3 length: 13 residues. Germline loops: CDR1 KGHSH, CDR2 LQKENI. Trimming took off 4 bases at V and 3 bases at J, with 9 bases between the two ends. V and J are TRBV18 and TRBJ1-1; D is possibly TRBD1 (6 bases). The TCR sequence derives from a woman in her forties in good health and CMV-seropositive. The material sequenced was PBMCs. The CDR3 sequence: CASSLRTDTEAFF. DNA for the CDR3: TGTGCCAGCTCACTTAGGACAGACACTGAAGCTTTCTTT.